This T cell receptor beta chain was recorded in a study of CD4 T cells in relation to SARS-CoV-2 and coronaviruses. Across the whole study: After roughly ten days of antigen culture, PBMC TCR beta CDR3s were sequenced.

9.4 x 10^4 or so naive or memory CD4+ cells were cultured with CEF peptides for about 10 days. Study outcomes and limitations: Monoreactive clones expanded significantly more to SARS-CoV-2 than crossreactive clones did.

Worth noting for this clone: Its antigen is undetermined.

Clones were read by immunoSEQ multiplex PCR, and TCRdb kept only the in-frame ones, dropping some. The data hold roughly 45,000 clones, with about 80% observed a single time. This CDR3 is 15 amino acids long. Unmatched junction bases numbered 8, after V lost 6 bases and J lost 4 bases. Per germline, CDR1 MNHEY and CDR2 SVGAGI. This clonotype originated in an adult with COVID-19. This chain links TRBV6-5 with TRBJ1-3; 8 bases align to TRBD1. Sample: naive CD4+ T cells from PBMCs, cultured in vitro. Stated subset: naive CD4+ T cells isolated by negative enrichment. Here the CDR3 reads CASRRDRTRGNTIYF. Here the CDR3 DNA reads TGTGCCAGCAGGCGGGACAGGACACGCGGAAACACCATATATTTT.